Included here is one TCR beta chain sequence, with context. Its antigen remains unknown. The entry originates in a study of chemoradiotherapy in HPV16-positive cancers. Study-wide context: Functional T-cell assays on two HPV16-positive patients' cells defined candidate HPV-specific clones and common TCR motifs. Study-level findings and limits: Candidate HPV-specific clones and E7-related TCR motifs grew in tumor during treatment.

The CDR3 contains 14 residues. Germline CDR1 SGHTA, CDR2 FQGNSA. Trimming removed 5 bases at V and 6 bases at J, with 16 bases between. The protocol was immunoSEQ multiplex PCR, while the TCRdb copy is restricted to in-frame clones and leaves out a portion. The table lists around 3,700 clones, approximately 79% of them singletons. Sequencing was performed on tumor tissue, taken from a patient who underwent chemoradiotherapy. The receptor comes from a human donor with HPV-associated anogenital cancer. The V and J genes are TRBV7-2 and TRBJ1-2; D unclear. The CDR3 reads CASSRRTISDGYTF. The CDR3 DNA reads TGTGCCAGCAGCAGACGAACGATTAGTGATGGCTACACCTTC.